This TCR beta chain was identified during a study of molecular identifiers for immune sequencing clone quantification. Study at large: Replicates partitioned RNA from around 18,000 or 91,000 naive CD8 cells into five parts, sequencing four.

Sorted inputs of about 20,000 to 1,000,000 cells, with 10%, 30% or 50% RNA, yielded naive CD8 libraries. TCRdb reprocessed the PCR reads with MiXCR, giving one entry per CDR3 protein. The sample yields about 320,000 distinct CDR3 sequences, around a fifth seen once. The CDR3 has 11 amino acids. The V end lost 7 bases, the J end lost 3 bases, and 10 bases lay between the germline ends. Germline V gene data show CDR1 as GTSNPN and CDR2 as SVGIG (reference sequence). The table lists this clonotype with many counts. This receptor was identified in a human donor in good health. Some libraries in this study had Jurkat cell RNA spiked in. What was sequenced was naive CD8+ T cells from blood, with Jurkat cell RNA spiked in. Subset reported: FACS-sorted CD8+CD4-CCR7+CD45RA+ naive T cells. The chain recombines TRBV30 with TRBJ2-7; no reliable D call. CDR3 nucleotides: TGTGCCTCAGGACCGATCTACGAGCAGTACTTC. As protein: CASGPIYEQYF.